This TCR beta chain was retrieved from a study of T cells after yellow fever vaccination. Study-wide results and limits: Although most clonotypes did not, a small share appeared in both CD4 and CD8 compartments.

V trimming: 7 bases; J trimming: 8 bases; junction bases outside the gene matches: 14. The CDR3 contains 16 residues. Per germline, CDR1 SGHVS and CDR2 FNYEAQ. For TCR, cDNA came from 5'RACE template switching, which added a universal primer site and UMIs. TCRdb analysed the 5' RACE reads with MiXCR anew, one entry per CDR3 protein. Among some 600,000 distinct CDR3 sequences listed, about a sixth were seen once. This clonotype was counted between two and nine times. Its antigen is as yet unknown. Sequencing used PBMCs, obtained 5 days after the first yellow fever vaccination. This clonotype was sampled from a young man who received the YFV17D yellow fever vaccine. The V call is TRBV7-6, the J call TRBJ2-1; 10 nucleotides agree with TRBD1. CDR3 region: CASTPAGGTGVHEQFF. In DNA form, the CDR3 reads TGTGCCAGCACCCCAGCGGGTGGGACAGGGGTCCATGAGCAGTTCTTC. The entire variable domain, with the rest obtained from reference TRBV7-6 and TRBJ2-1, is as follows: GAGVSQSPRYKVTKRGQDVALRCDPISGHVSLYWYRQALGQGPEFLTYFNYEAQQDKSGLPNDRFSAERPEGSISTLTIQRTEQRDSAMYRCASTPAGGTGVHEQFFGPGTRLTVL.